The source of this TCR beta chain is a study of post-analysis software for immune sequencing data. A note on this clonotype: Its antigen is undetermined.

Trimming cost V 6 bases and J 4 bases; bases outside gene matches: 11. Germline CDR1 is DFQATT and CDR2 is SNEGSKA (reference sequence). The CDR3 covers 15 residues. Study conclusions and caveats: Four or five TRBV segments, TRBV5-6, TRBV5-1 and TRBV20-1 among them, were found more frequent in patients than controls.

Prepared TCR beta cDNA libraries contained unique molecular identifiers. TCRdb itself ran the PCR reads through MiXCR, one entry per CDR3 protein. Found here are 700,000 to 800,000 distinct CDR3 sequences, 30% of them singletons; the top ten hold around 0.56%. The sample was blood. This chain uses TRBV20-1 with TRBJ2-5; TRBD2 matches at 10 bases. The sequence was collected from a girl aged 10 to 17 with multiple sclerosis. The CDR3, as DNA: TGCAGTGCACCGACACTAGCGGGGCACCGAGAGACCCAGTACTTC. This encodes CSAPTLAGHRETQYF.